Detailed here is one TCR beta chain. Its target is not known. The PCR ran on 60 Vbeta and 13 Jbeta primers. Clones were sequenced by immunoSEQ multiplex PCR, and TCRdb holds only the in-frame ones, with some missing. Reported are just over 150,000 clones; the ten largest clones contain over 1%. The sample originates from a study of cytomegalovirus exposure and HLA in healthy donors. Whole-study findings and limits: Researchers counted roughly 150 TCR beta chains as cytomegalovirus-associated. A few chains linked to CMV were shown in vitro to be specific for CMV antigens. The sole available immune exposure information was CMV serostatus.

CDR1 SGHNT and CDR2 YENEEA come from the germline V gene. The length of the CDR3 is 18 residues. The V end lost 4 bases, the J end lost 4 bases, and 25 bases lay between the germline ends. The sequence derives from a woman aged 55-69 years in good health and CMV-seronegative. The sequenced sample consisted of PBMCs. This sequence joins TRBV11-3 and TRBJ1-2; D unresolved. CDR3 protein: CASSSRRRTTSPIYGYTF. CDR3 DNA sequence: TGTGCCAGCAGCTCCCGACGGAGGACCACTTCTCCCATCTATGGCTACACCTTC. The full variable domain, rest sourced from reference TRBV11-3 and TRBJ1-2, is EAGVVQSPRYKIIEKKQPVAFWCNPISGHNTLYWYLQNLGQGPELLIRYENEEAVDDSQLPKDRFSAERLKGVDSTLKIQPAELGDSAVYLCASSSRRRTTSPIYGYTFGSGTRLTVV.